This T cell receptor beta chain was documented in a study of T cells in tuberculosis. Study outcomes and limitations: The stringent gate may have excluded weak CD1B-GMM tetramer binders.

No alpha-beta pairing information exists for these sequences. Sequencing was performed with immunoSEQ multiplex PCR; in TCRdb, only in-frame clones are kept and a portion is missing. The table lists 54,000 or so clones, about 86% of them singletons. Germline CDR1 is MNHNS and CDR2 is SASEGT. V lost 6 bases and J lost 10; bases outside the gene matches: 10. The CDR3 totals 14 residues. Sorting used thawed, overnight-rested PBMC stained with anti-CD3, a viability dye and GMM-loaded CD1B tetramer. CD1B tetramers were loaded with Rhodococcus equi-derived C32 glucose monomycolate. About 100,000 tetramer-negative cells were sorted from each donor.

The clonotype originates from an adult woman with latent tuberculosis. The chain carries TRBV6-1 and TRBJ2-1; 9 nucleotides agree with TRBD2. Material for sequencing was CD1b-GMM tetramer-negative cells sorted from PBMCs. The DNA of the CDR3 is TGTGCCAGCAGCAGGACTAGCGAGAGAGACGAGCAGTTCTTC. It specifies CASSRTSERDEQFF.